The rows below give T cell receptor beta chains drawn from one sample of a study of control samples from healthy donors and cancer patients. Using immunoSEQ multiplex PCR, the repertoire was profiled, and TCRdb retains in-frame clones only, with some absent. This table holds 160,000 or so clones, more than 85% found once. Material: blood. The receptors derive from a man in his fifties in good health. The CDR3 runs from the conserved cysteine through the conserved F or W. A D gene is named only where the DNA matches it firmly. Clone size is not always given. Where it is, it says once, few, many or a class for expanded clones.

D gene	V gene	J gene	clone size	CDR3 protein	CDR3 DNA
NA	TRBV19	TRBJ2-3	NA	CASSMYRFEDTQYF	TGTGCCAGTAGTATGTATAGGTTTGAAGATACGCAGTATTTT
TRBD2	TRBV4-2	TRBJ2-3	NA	CASSQTSGSITDTQYF	TGTGCCAGCAGCCAAACTAGCGGGAGCATCACAGATACGCAGTATTTT
TRBD2	TRBV4-1	TRBJ2-3	NA	CASSQGGLAGGMTDTQYF	TGCGCCAGCAGCCAGGGCGGACTAGCGGGAGGGATGACAGATACGCAGTATTTT
NA	TRBV27	TRBJ2-2	NA	CASSLRRANTGELFF	TGTGCCAGCAGTTTGCGTCGCGCTAACACCGGGGAGCTGTTTTTT
NA	TRBV4-1	TRBJ2-7	NA	CASSQGLGRTIIYEQYF	TGCGCCAGCAGCCAAGGGTTAGGCAGGACCATAATCTACGAGCAGTACTTC
TRBD1	TRBV11-2	TRBJ1-4	NA	CASSLDGTGSEKLFF	TGTGCCAGCAGCTTAGATGGGACAGGGAGTGAAAAACTGTTTTTT
NA	TRBV28	TRBJ2-5	NA	CASSSGLAGQETQYF	TGTGCCAGCAGCTCCGGTCTAGCCGGCCAAGAGACCCAGTACTTC
NA	TRBV10-1	TRBJ2-7	NA	CASRDASSYEQYF	TGCGCCAGCAGGGACGCCAGCTCCTACGAGCAGTACTTC
TRBD1	TRBV7-9	TRBJ2-7	NA	CASSYQLTGGSYEQYF	TGTGCCAGCAGCTACCAGTTAACAGGGGGTTCCTACGAGCAGTACTTC
NA	TRBV4-1	TRBJ2-1	NA	CASSFWGSPVNEQFF	TGCGCCAGCAGCTTTTGGGGTTCTCCCGTCAATGAGCAGTTCTTC
NA	TRBV3-1/TRBV3-2	TRBJ2-1	once	CASSQDRSSRGFF	TGTGCCAGCAGCCAAGATAGGAGCTCCCGGGGGTTCTTC
NA	TRBV7-8	TRBJ2-7	NA	CASSFLGRAGSYEQYF	TGTGCCAGCAGCTTCCTCGGCAGGGCCGGGTCCTACGAGCAGTACTTC
NA	TRBV5-1	TRBJ2-7	NA	CASSLEAASYEQYF	TGCGCCAGCAGCTTGGAGGCGGCCTCCTACGAGCAGTACTTC
TRBD1	TRBV19	TRBJ2-7	NA	CASSRRDRVYEQYF	TGTGCCAGTAGTCGCCGGGACAGGGTTTACGAGCAGTACTTC
TRBD2	TRBV27	TRBJ2-5	NA	CASSLRREQETQYF	TGTGCCAGCAGTTTAAGGCGGGAGCAAGAGACCCAGTACTTC
TRBD1	TRBV24-1	TRBJ2-1	once	CATSDLWTGDSYNEQFF	TGTGCCACCAGTGATCTGTGGACAGGAGACTCCTACAATGAGCAGTTCTTC
NA	TRBV21-1	TRBJ2-3	NA	CASSKALKREEGDTQYF	TGTGCCAGCAGCAAAGCGCTTAAGCGGGAGGAAGGAGATACGCAGTATTTT
TRBD1	TRBV19	TRBJ1-5	NA	CASSNSGTGGSQPQHF	TGTGCCAGTAGTAACTCGGGAACAGGGGGCTCTCAGCCCCAGCATTTT
TRBD2	TRBV5-6	TRBJ2-4	NA	CASSGTSGSGDIQYF	TGTGCCAGCAGCGGGACTAGCGGGAGTGGTGACATTCAGTACTTC
NA	TRBV6-5	TRBJ1-2	once	CASSYSKTEYGYTF	TGTGCCAGCAGTTACTCGAAGACCGAATATGGCTACACCTTC
NA	TRBV7-9	TRBJ1-1	NA	CASSLGEFMAEAFF	TGTGCCAGCAGCTTGGGGGAGTTCATGGCTGAAGCTTTCTTT
NA	TRBV11-2	TRBJ1-1	NA	CASSTGTFTEAFF	TGTGCCAGCAGCACCGGGACATTCACTGAAGCTTTCTTT
TRBD1	TRBV9	TRBJ1-1	NA	CASSPQGQGDTEAFF	TGTGCCAGCAGCCCACAGGGACAGGGGGACACTGAAGCTTTCTTT
TRBD1	TRBV7-3	TRBJ1-1	once	CASSLLGTGGGTEAFF	TGTGCCAGCAGCTTGTTAGGGACAGGGGGAGGCACTGAAGCTTTCTTT
NA	TRBV2	TRBJ2-7	NA	CASSLTSRTYEQYF	TGTGCCAGCAGTTTGACTAGTCGAACTTACGAGCAGTACTTC
NA	TRBV2	TRBJ2-7	NA	CASRIIDEQYF	TGTGCCAGCAGAATAATCGACGAGCAGTACTTC
TRBD1	TRBV7-9	TRBJ2-6	NA	CASNTRGTGISGANVLTF	TGTGCCAGCAATACGCGCGGGACAGGGATCTCTGGGGCCAACGTCCTGACTTTC
NA	TRBV6-2/TRBV6-3	TRBJ2-1	NA	CASSYGGAYNEQFF	TGTGCCAGCAGTTACGGCGGAGCCTACAATGAGCAGTTCTTC
NA	TRBV11-3	TRBJ2-2	NA	CASSSTGGVGELFF	TGTGCCAGCAGCTCCACAGGGGGGGTCGGGGAGCTGTTTTTT
TRBD1	TRBV6-5	TRBJ1-2	NA	CASSYTWDRGNYGYTF	TGTGCCAGCAGTTATACGTGGGACAGGGGCAACTATGGCTACACCTTC
TRBD1	TRBV28	TRBJ1-5	NA	CASSPSATGDRPQHF	TGTGCCAGCAGCCCCTCCGCGACAGGGGATCGGCCCCAGCATTTT
TRBD1	TRBV27	TRBJ2-5	NA	CASSWATGGGKTQYF	TGTGCCAGCAGTTGGGCGACAGGGGGCGGAAAGACCCAGTACTTC
NA	TRBV28	TRBJ1-2	once	CASSLRAQVYGYTF	TGTGCCAGCAGTTTAAGGGCCCAGGTATATGGCTACACCTTC
TRBD1	TRBV7-9	TRBJ1-2	NA	CASSSGQSVDGYTF	TGTGCCAGCAGCTCGGGACAGTCCGTCGATGGCTACACCTTC
NA	TRBV6-1	TRBJ1-2	NA	CASSEFGLSNYGYTF	TGTGCCAGCAGTGAATTCGGCTTGTCCAACTATGGCTACACCTTC
TRBD2	TRBV5-1	TRBJ2-7	once	CASSLGLAGGEQYF	TGCGCCAGCAGCTTGGGTCTAGCGGGAGGCGAGCAGTACTTC
TRBD1	TRBV19	TRBJ1-1	NA	CASEGQARSTEAFF	TGTGCCAGTGAGGGACAGGCGAGAAGCACTGAAGCTTTCTTT
TRBD2	TRBV4-1	TRBJ2-1	NA	CASSPGTSGIYEQFF	TGCGCCAGCAGCCCCGGGACTAGCGGGATTTATGAGCAGTTCTTC
NA	TRBV24-1	TRBJ2-2	few	CATSSGANTGELFF	TGTGCCACCAGTTCCGGGGCGAACACCGGGGAGCTGTTTTTT
NA	TRBV21-1	TRBJ2-2	NA	CASSKSRQGTGELFF	TGTGCCAGCAGCAAAAGCCGTCAGGGTACCGGGGAGCTGTTTTTT
TRBD2	TRBV4-1	TRBJ2-1	NA	CASSQRTSGWRAALYNEQFF	TGCGCCAGCAGCCAACGGACTAGCGGGTGGCGGGCTGCGCTCTACAATGAGCAGTTCTTC
NA	TRBV28	TRBJ2-5	NA	CASRLRIEETQYF	TGTGCCAGCCGACTCAGGATAGAGGAGACCCAGTACTTC
NA	TRBV2	TRBJ2-2	NA	CASSDWRTNTGELFF	TGTGCCAGCAGTGATTGGCGAACGAACACCGGGGAGCTGTTTTTT
NA	TRBV11-3	TRBJ2-1	NA	CASSLDWRNEQFF	TGTGCCAGCAGCTTAGATTGGAGGAATGAGCAGTTCTTC
TRBD1	TRBV7-9	TRBJ1-2	NA	CASSLTGLNYGYTF	TGTGCCAGCAGCTTGACAGGGTTGAACTATGGCTACACCTTC
TRBD1	TRBV7-9	TRBJ2-7	NA	CASSPDRGRRDEQYF	TGTGCCAGCAGCCCGGACAGGGGGCGCCGAGACGAGCAGTACTTC
NA	TRBV25-1	TRBJ2-3	NA	CASTGSSTDTQYF	TGTGCCAGCACAGGGTCGAGCACAGATACGCAGTATTTT
NA	TRBV7-5	TRBJ2-1	NA	CARTDQGSYNEQFF	TGTGCCAGAACCGACCAGGGCTCCTACAATGAGCAGTTCTTC
TRBD1	TRBV27	TRBJ1-5	NA	CASSDRVVSSNQPQHF	TGTGCCAGCAGCGACAGGGTTGTGAGTAGCAATCAGCCCCAGCATTTT
TRBD1	TRBV29-1	TRBJ2-7	NA	CSALLLGQGVVQYF	TGCAGCGCTCTTCTTTTGGGACAGGGTGTTGTGCAGTACTTC
NA	TRBV6-5	TRBJ2-7	once	CASSSPTALYEQYF	TGTGCCAGCAGTAGCCCGACAGCTCTTTACGAGCAGTACTTC
NA	TRBV18	TRBJ1-4	NA	CASSRGVATNEKLFF	TGTGCCAGCTCACGTGGGGTTGCAACTAATGAAAAACTGTTTTTT